The following is a TCR beta chain sequence with its context. The protocol was immunoSEQ multiplex PCR, while the TCRdb copy is restricted to in-frame clones and leaves out a portion. This repertoire shows 59,000 or so clones, more than 85% found once; its top ten account for over 2.5%. This record belongs to a study of a mutant IDH1 vaccine in newly diagnosed glioma. Background on the study: Of treated patients, about 60% were men and about 40% women, averaging 40.4 years.

Time point meaning: baseline, week 1 (first vaccination visit). Treatment meaning: pre-vaccination baseline after standard-of-care therapy. Germline V gene data show CDR1 as SGHDT and CDR2 as YYEEEE. The length of the CDR3 is 13 residues. V lost 5 bases and J lost 4, with 12 bases in between. Here the sequenced sample was PBMCs, taken from a glioma patient treated with radiotherapy, temozolomide or both. This sequence originates from a man aged 50 to 59 with glioma. V gene TRBV5-6 combines with J gene TRBJ2-5, with a possible D match to TRBD2 (6 bases). In DNA, the CDR3 is TGTGCCAGCAGACGGGGGTTGGGAGAGACCCAGTACTTC. Translating it yields CASRRGLGETQYF.